This T cell receptor (beta chain) was obtained from a study of blood T cells in healthy people across ages. It was with a sample-barcoded 5' primer and a J-beta primer mix that a second PCR of roughly 7 to 12 cycles was run. Every sample returned 2.5 million or more CDR3-containing paired-end reads. Each CDR3 protein is one row after TCRdb ran MiXCR on the 5' RACE reads. The sample lists about 1.4 million distinct CDR3 sequences, 55% to 75% seen once, with about 6.3% in the top ten. Study outcomes and limitations: No conclusive comparison of naive versus antigen-experienced cells was possible with unsorted PBMCs. Roughly linear declines in TCR beta diversity per million T cells occurred with age.

CDR3 size: 16 residues. Germline V gene sequence: CDR1 MNHNY, CDR2 SVGAGI (reference sequence). V dropped 4 bases and J dropped 6; count of bases not matched to a gene: 8. With regard to this clonotype: Its cognate antigen is unknown.

The sequence was collected from a man in his late teens or twenties in good health. The chain carries TRBV6-6 and TRBJ2-1; 11 bases fit TRBD1. The sequenced material came from blood. CDR3 in DNA: TGTGCCAGCAGTTCAAGGACAGGGGGCGCATTCAATGAGCAGTTCTTC. It yields the protein CASSSRTGGAFNEQFF.